This T cell receptor beta chain was found in a study of shared clonotypes between healthy human individuals. Whole-study results and caveats: In this cohort, only blood was sampled, and tissue repertoires likely differ.

CD45RA-negative memory and CD45RA+ naive subsets were split from the CD4+ cells. Germline-derived CDR1 and CDR2 are MDHEN and SYDVKM. CDR3 size: 14 residues. The germline V and J ends were trimmed by 1 base and 0 bases, with 6 bases remaining between them. This clone was detected only a few times. The target antigen is unknown. The sample has other DNA sequences that encode this CDR3 too. As processed by the authors: ImmunoSEQ output held junction-only sequences without quality scores, so filtering differed. TCRdb's table, derived via immunoSEQ multiplex PCR, lists solely in-frame clones and lacks some. V and J calls and clone size are those listed in that table; D and trimming were worked out from the DNA. The sample gives about a million clones, roughly 80% of which show up once; 0.89% is in the top ten.

The receptor was derived from a man in his late teens or twenties in good health. Some clones in this sample may be carry-over from other donors' samples. The V call is TRBV28, the J call TRBJ1-2, with D tentatively TRBD1 (5 bases). Input material: memory CD4+ T cells from PBMCs. As to subset: CD45RA-negative fraction. CDR3 coding DNA: TGTGCCAGCAGTTTATTACAGGCTAACTATGGCTACACCTTC. Residues: CASSLLQANYGYTF.